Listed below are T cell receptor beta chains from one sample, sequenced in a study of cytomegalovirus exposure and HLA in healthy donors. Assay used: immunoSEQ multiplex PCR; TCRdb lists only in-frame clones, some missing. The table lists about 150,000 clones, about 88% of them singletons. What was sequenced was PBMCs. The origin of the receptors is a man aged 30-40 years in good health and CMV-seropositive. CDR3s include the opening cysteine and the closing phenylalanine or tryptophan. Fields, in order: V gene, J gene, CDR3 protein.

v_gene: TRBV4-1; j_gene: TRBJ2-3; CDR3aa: CASSQGTLAGGSDTQYF
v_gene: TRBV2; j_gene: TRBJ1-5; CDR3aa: CASSEYGGLNQPQHF
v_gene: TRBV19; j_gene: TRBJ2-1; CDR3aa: CASSITGTGLNEQFF
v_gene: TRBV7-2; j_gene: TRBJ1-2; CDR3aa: CASSLVLGGPPNYGYTF
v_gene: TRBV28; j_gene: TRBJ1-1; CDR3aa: CASSLWQNTEAFF
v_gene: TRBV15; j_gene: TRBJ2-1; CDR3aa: CATSRDISDREQFF
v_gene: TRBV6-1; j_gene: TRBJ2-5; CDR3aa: CASDDSGSQETQYF
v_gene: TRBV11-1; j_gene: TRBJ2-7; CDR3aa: CASSFGLVYEQYF
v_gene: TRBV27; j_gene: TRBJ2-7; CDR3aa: CASGKQGPYEQYF
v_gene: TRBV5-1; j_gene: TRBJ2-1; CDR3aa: CASSSTSGSSYNEQFF
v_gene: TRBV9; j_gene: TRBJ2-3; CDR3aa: CASSVVADTQYF
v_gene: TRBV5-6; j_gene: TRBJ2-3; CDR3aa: CASSFITSGTADTQYF
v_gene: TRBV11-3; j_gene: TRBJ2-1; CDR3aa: CASSSQGGNEQFF